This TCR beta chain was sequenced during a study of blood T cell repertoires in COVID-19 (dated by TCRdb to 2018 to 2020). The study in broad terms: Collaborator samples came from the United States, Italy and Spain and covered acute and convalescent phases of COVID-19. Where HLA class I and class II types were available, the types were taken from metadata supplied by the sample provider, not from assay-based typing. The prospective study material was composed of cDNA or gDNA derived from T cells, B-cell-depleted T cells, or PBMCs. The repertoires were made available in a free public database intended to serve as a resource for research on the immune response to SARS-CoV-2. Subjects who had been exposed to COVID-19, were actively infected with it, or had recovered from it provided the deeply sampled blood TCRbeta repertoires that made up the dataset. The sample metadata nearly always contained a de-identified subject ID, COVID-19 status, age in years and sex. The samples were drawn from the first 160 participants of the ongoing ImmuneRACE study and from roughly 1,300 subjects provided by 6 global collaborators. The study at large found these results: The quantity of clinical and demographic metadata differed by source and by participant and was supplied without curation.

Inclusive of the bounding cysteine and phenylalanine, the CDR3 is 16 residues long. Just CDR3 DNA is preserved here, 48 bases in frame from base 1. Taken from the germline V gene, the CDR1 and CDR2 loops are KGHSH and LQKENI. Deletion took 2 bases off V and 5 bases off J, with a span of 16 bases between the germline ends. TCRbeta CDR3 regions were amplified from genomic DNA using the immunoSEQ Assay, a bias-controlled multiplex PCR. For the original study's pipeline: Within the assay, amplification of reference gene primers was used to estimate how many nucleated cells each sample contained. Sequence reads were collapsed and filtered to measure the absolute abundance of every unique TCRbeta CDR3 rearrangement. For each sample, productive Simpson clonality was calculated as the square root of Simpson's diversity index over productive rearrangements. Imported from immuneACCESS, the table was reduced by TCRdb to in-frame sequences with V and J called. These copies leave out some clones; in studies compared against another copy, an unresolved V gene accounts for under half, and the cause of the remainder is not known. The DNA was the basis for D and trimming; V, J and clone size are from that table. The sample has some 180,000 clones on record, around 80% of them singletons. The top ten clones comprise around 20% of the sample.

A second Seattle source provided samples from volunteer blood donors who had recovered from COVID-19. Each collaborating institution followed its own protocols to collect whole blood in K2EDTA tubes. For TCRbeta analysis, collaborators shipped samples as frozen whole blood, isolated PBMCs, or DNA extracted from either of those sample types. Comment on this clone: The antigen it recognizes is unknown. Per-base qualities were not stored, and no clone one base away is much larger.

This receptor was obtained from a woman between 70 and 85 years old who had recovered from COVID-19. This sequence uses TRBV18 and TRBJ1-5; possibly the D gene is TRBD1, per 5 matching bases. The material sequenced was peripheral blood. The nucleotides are TGTGCCAGCTCACCAGGGAGGGGTCGACCCGATCAGCCCCAGCATTTT. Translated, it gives CASSPGRGRPDQPQHF. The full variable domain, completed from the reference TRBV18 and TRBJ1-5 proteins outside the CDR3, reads NAGVMQNPRHLVRRRGQEARLRCSPMKGHSHVYWYRQLPEEGLKFMVYLQKENIIDESGMPKERFSAEFPKEGPSILRIQQVVRGDSAAYFCASSPGRGRPDQPQHFGDGTRLSIL.